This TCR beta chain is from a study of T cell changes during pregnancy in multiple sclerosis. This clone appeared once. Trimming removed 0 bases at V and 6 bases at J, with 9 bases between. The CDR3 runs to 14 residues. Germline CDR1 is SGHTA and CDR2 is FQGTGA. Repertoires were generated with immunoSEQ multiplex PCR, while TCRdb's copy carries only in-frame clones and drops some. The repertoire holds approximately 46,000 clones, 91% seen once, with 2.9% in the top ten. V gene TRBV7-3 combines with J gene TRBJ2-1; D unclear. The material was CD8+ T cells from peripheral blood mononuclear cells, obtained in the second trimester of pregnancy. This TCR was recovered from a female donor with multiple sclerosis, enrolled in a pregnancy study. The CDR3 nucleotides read TGTGCCAGCAGCTTAACTGGTACGGGCAATGAGCAGTTCTTC. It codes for CASSLTGTGNEQFF.